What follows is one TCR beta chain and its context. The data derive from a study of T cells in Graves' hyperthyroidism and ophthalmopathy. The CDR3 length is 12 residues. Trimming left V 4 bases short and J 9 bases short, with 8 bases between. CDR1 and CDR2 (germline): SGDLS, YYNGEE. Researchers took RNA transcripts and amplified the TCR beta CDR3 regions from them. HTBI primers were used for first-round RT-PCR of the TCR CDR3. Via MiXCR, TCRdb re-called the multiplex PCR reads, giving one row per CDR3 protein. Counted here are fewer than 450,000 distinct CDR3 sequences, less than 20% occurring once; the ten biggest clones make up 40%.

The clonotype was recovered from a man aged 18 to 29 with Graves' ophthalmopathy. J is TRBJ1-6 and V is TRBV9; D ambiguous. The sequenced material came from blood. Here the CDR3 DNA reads TGTGCCAGCAGCTCGGGCCTTTCACCCCTCCACTTT. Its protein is CASSSGLSPLHF.